This T cell receptor beta chain is from a study of cytomegalovirus exposure and HLA in healthy donors (dated by TCRdb to the late 2010s). Regarding the complete study: An earlier analysis of 550 to 700 of the donors reported approximately 270 Gb of sequence data and more than 90 million unique TCR beta sequences from about 179 million T cells. The study used immunosequencing to profile the T cell repertoires of 666 subjects and linked those repertoires to cytomegalovirus serostatus. Across 398 genotyped donors of the cohort, an average of about 240,000 unique TCR beta nucleotide sequences per donor were sequenced, and 15% to 20% of those sequences were non-productive. Donor age, sex, ethnicity and CMV serostatus were collected together with the repertoire data. An early release covering around 630 HLA-typed donors comprised about 320 gigabases of sequencing data and 85 million to 100 million unique TCR sequences. Every repertoire in the discovery cohort had been generated on one and the same sequencing platform. The aim of the study was to test whether cataloging public T cell receptors could identify signatures of past pathogen exposure. An earlier analysis of around 640 of the donors used high-throughput TCR beta sequencing to judge whether each TCR beta V gene segment behaved as functional or pseudogenic. A later genetic analysis used genome-wide SNP genotypes for about three fifths of the 666 donors, treating that subset as a discovery cohort. About five DR-DQ haplotypes were treated as single units for association and clustering because of strong linkage in the cohort. Typing coverage varied by locus: about 629-640 donors for A, B, C, DRB1 and DQB1; around 560 for DQA1; more than 600 for DPA1; roughly 450 for DPB1. Of the approximately 400 genotyped donors, 65% to 90% fell in the genetic ancestry cluster associated with self-reported Caucasian donors. Rather than drawing on any new phenotypic data, the later analysis identified candidate immune exposures from TCR beta sequences and the way those sequences occurred across donors. Besides the first cohort of some 670 subjects, a separate validation cohort made up of 120 different subjects was used. A later analysis re-analyzed previously published TCR beta repertoires from 600 to 850 donors and added high-resolution HLA genotyping to study TCR occurrence patterns. Class I and class II HLA loci were covered by the typing at four-digit resolution. The study combined high-throughput TCR immunosequencing, statistical association of individual TCRs with disease status, and machine learning to predict cytomegalovirus infection status.

Overall study results and their limits: In vitro tests confirmed that a few of the cytomegalovirus-associated TCR beta chains recognize cytomegalovirus antigens. It was suggested by the authors that the approach could potentially be generalized to other disease states and immunological phenotypes. For the cohort, immune exposure information was limited to CMV serostatus. At a false discovery rate of 0.05, a later analysis linked some 17,000 TCR beta sequences to specific HLA alleles. A later analysis found that most CMV-associated TCR beta chains appeared HLA-restricted, with HLA associations seemingly driven largely by CMV exposure. The cohort was sequenced for TCR beta chains only, and without alpha or paired-chain data the features that could be detected were limited. Cytomegalovirus status was reported to be diagnosed by the classifier with high specificity and sensitivity in both the original and validation cohorts. In a later analysis, the rate of TCR association differed among HLA loci, with DRB1 alleles having the most associated TCRs and HLA-C alleles having the fewest. The earlier analysis of some 540 of the donors excluded 15 to 20 rarely observed V segments, including chromosome 9 orphons, because counts were too low. Compared with the roughly 670-donor mean, donors in an Asian-associated ancestry cluster had fewer N-insertions in productive TCRs, according to a later genetic analysis. A group of highly shared sequence variants was considered likely to be a technical artifact of the sequencing pipeline. The study listed 150 to 200 TCR beta chains as associated with cytomegalovirus. In a later genetic analysis, a missense DCLRE1C variant was associated with V-gene and J-gene trimming of TCR beta chains, and the association was replicated in an independent cohort. Correlated functional status among segregating V segments might reflect linkage disequilibrium, but an unknown experimental factor could not be ruled out. Strong co-occurrence of HLA alleles, especially DR and DQ, made assigning TCR associations to individual alleles difficult. Presence/absence analyses assumed roughly uniform sequencing depth across donors, an assumption that may not hold. HLA typing was unavailable for some donors at each locus, so association tests used only the typed subset. In an earlier analysis of approximately 590 of the donors, most TCR beta V segments appeared in productive rearrangements about 90% or about 30% of the time, broadly matching IMGT annotations. Across donors, most TCR sequences were observed very rarely, whereas some public TCRs were present in many individuals. Some IMGT-functional V segments, including TRBV6-2 and TRBV6-3, could not be distinguished by the 87-base-pair reads and were therefore excluded. In a later analysis, several top co-occurrence clusters were reported to appear linked to parvovirus B19, influenza, CMV and Epstein-Barr virus. A later analysis found that HLA-associated TCR beta chains were more clonally expanded and had lower generation probabilities than equally common non-associated chains. A further reported finding was that TCR beta sequences accurately predicted the HLA-A and HLA-B alleles for most subjects in the first cohort.

The CDR3 covers 15 residues, taking in both the cysteine and the phenylalanine. Only CDR3 DNA is held: 45 bases, read in frame from base 1. To note about this clone: Its antigen is unknown. Base qualities were left out, and no much larger clone turns up one base away.

Libraries were constructed by the immunoSEQ multiplex PCR assay. A mixture of 60 forward primers for TCR Vbeta segments and 13 reverse primers for TCR Jbeta segments was used in the multiplex PCR. Amplification of the CDR3 region of rearranged TCR beta genes was performed with a multiplex PCR assay on genomic DNA. The amplified TCR beta libraries were sequenced on the Illumina HiSeq System as 87-base-pair reads. The authors processed their data as follows. A later analysis tallied tens of millions of unique TCR beta chains across the 666 repertoires, and around 12 million of those chains were shared by two or more donors. Raw reads were error-corrected and collapsed into unique sequences by a nearest-neighbor algorithm in which closely related sequences were merged to remove PCR and sequencing errors. CDR3 sequences were aligned to IMGT reference sequences to assign V, D and J gene segments. Each retained sequence needed at least a six-nucleotide match to both a V gene segment and a J gene segment. Rearrangements were classified as productive when the CDR3 lacked stop codons and remained in frame with V and J, and all other rearrangements were classified as non-productive. CDR3 was defined according to IMGT convention as the region running from the second conserved V-encoded cysteine to the conserved J-encoded phenylalanine. The earlier analysis of around 640 of the donors excluded sequences that lacked an unambiguous match to a single V gene segment. An earlier analysis of a few hundred of the donors called V segments functional above 56.7% productive rearrangements and segregating when the between-donor standard deviation exceeded 5%. A statistical classification framework was built to diagnose cytomegalovirus status from the catalog of TCR beta chain sequences. V and J gene assignment, in a later analysis, came from comparing TCR nucleotide sequences with IMGT/GENE-DB human TR gene sequences. The TCRdist pipeline was used in a later analysis to assign CDR3 sequences and most-parsimonious VDJ recombination scenarios. In a later analysis, each TCR beta chain was defined by its CDR3 amino acid sequence together with its V-gene family, and reads without a unique V-gene family were excluded. A later analysis removed several hundred highly shared, low-generation-probability nucleotide sequences to deal with suspected cross-contamination and a sequencing artifact. A later analysis calculated a clonal expansion index for each public chain from normalized within-repertoire ranks of inferred template counts. A later analysis computed generation probabilities with a VDJ recombination model fitted to out-of-frame rearrangements, and checked the results against IGoR. Hypergeometric tests were used in a later analysis to score TCR-TCR, TCR-HLA and TCR-CMV co-occurrence, with a repertoire-size bias correction applied to the TCR pairs. To estimate false discovery rates, a later analysis permuted the HLA or CMV assignments 20 times. In a later analysis, co-occurring TCRs were grouped with DBSCAN, and TCRdist sequence similarity was added when clustering was performed within HLA-allele-positive subsets. Co-occurrence clustering excluded repertoires with fewer than 30,000 or more than 120,000 public chains, plus five with anomalous nucleotide sharing. TCRdb mirrors the immuneACCESS table, restricted to in-frame sequences. Some clones are absent from its copies; in checked studies, under half trace to an unresolved V gene, and the reason for the others is unknown. V, J and clone size are taken as reported in that table, and D and trimming were inferred from the DNA itself. The table for this sample lists 85,000 to 130,000 clones; 60% to 75% of them were counted only once. The ten largest clones take up 2.5% to 3% of the sample.

The cohort comprised around 700 healthy bone marrow donors. At the time of sampling, every cohort member was nominally healthy, though immune exposures that went unrecorded were likely present. The donor tested CMV seropositive and was one of the 289 seropositive cohort members. A peripheral blood sample was collected from each donor, and TCR beta sequencing was performed on peripheral blood mononuclear cells. Genomic DNA was extracted from the blood cell samples with the Qiagen DNeasy Blood Extraction Kit. Sequenced material: PBMCs. The chain links TRBV21-1 with TRBJ2-5; the table's D gene call, TRBD1, was not cross checked with the DNA. TRBV21-1 is deemed a pseudogene. The origin of this receptor is a male donor in good health and CMV-seropositive. The DNA is as follows: TGTGCCAGCAGCAAAGGGGGACAGCCTAAAGAGACCCAGTACTTC. This translates into CASSKGGQPKETQYF.